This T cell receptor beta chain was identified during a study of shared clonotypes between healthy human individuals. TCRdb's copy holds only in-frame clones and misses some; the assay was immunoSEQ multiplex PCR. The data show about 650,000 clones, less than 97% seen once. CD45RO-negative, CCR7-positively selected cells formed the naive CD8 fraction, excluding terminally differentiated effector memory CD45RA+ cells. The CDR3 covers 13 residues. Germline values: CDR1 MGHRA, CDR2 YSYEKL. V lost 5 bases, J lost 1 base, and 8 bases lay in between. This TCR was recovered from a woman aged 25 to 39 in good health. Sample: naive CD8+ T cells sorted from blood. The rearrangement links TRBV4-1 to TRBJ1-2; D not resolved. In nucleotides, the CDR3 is TGCGCCAGCAGCTACGACATTAACTATGGCTACACCTTC. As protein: CASSYDINYGYTF.